A single T cell receptor beta chain is shown here with its context. Libraries were prepared by immunoSEQ multiplex PCR; TCRdb keeps only in-frame clonotypes and omits some of them. The repertoire holds roughly 57,000 clones, with 90% as singletons. The sample comes from a study of blood T cell repertoires in COVID-19. CDR3 size: 16 residues. With 7 bases clipped from V and 0 bases from J, the junction kept 9 bases outside the gene matches. Germline-derived CDR1 and CDR2 are LNHDA and SQIVND (reference sequence). Sequenced sample: peripheral blood. The rearrangement links TRBV19 to TRBJ2-4; 7 bases fit TRBD1. This sequence was found in a human donor in a cohort sampled during active COVID-19. The CDR3 here is CASKDRGRGAKNIQYF. Here the CDR3 DNA reads TGTGCCAGTAAGGATAGGGGGCGAGGAGCCAAAAACATTCAGTACTTC.